This T cell receptor beta chain is drawn from a study of blood T cell repertoires in COVID-19. The method was immunoSEQ multiplex PCR; TCRdb's version includes in-frame clones alone and lacks a portion of them. The repertoire consists of 150,000 to 180,000 clones, with approximately 90% occurring once and the leading ten covering 15%. J was trimmed by 7 bases and V by 4 bases; bases with no gene match: 10. The CDR3 sequence is 15 residues long. Germline V gives CDR1 MNHEY, CDR2 SMNVEV (reference sequence). Input material: peripheral blood. This chain joins TRBV27 and TRBJ1-5, with 7 bases identical to TRBD1. The TCR comes from a middle-aged woman with acute or convalescent COVID-19. The CDR3 region is CASSSTGAVVQPQHF. The CDR3 coding sequence is TGTGCCAGCAGTTCCACAGGGGCGGTCGTACAGCCCCAGCATTTT.